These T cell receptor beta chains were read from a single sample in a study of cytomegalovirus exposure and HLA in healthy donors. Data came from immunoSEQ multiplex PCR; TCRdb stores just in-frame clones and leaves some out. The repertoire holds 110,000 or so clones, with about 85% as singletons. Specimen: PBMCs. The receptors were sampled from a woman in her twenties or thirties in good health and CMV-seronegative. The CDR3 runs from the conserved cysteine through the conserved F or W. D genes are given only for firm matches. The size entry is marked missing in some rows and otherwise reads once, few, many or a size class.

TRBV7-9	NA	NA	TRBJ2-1	CASSPRAGVPSDEQFF
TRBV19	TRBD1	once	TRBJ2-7	CASSIRIGTGYHEQYF
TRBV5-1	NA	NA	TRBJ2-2	CASSLIPSGRPTGELFF
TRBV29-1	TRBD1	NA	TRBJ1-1	CSVRQGGWNTEAFF
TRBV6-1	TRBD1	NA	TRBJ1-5	CASSASTGGVQPQHF
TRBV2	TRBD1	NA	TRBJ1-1	CASSVDRVTEAFF
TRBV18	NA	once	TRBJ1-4	CASSPGSYEKLFF
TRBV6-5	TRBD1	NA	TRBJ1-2	CASRRDRGVYGYTF
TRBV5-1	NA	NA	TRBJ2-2	CASSEGLQTGELFF
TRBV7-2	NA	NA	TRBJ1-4	CASSPRHLRNEKLFF
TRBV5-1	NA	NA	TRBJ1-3	CASSLGGLGNTIYF
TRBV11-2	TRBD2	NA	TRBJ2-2	CASSQWTSANTGELFF
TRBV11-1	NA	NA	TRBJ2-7	CASTFTGSYEQYF
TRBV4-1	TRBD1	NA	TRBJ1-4	CASSQVGTGANEKLFF
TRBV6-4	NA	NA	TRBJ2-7	CASSAGGAGEQYF
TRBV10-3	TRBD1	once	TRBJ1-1	CAISGTGVTEAFF
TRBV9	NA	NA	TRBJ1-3	CASSVEAGNTIYF
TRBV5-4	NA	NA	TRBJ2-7	CASSPGGDRARSEQYF
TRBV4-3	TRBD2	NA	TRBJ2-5	CASSQDRGDWETQYF
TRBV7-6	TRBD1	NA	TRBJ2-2	CASSIRPQGANTGELFF
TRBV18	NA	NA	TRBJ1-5	CASSPDRGGGNQPQHF
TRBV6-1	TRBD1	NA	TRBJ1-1	CASGRQGAVWTEAFF
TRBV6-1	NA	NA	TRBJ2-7	CASSPGYYEQYF